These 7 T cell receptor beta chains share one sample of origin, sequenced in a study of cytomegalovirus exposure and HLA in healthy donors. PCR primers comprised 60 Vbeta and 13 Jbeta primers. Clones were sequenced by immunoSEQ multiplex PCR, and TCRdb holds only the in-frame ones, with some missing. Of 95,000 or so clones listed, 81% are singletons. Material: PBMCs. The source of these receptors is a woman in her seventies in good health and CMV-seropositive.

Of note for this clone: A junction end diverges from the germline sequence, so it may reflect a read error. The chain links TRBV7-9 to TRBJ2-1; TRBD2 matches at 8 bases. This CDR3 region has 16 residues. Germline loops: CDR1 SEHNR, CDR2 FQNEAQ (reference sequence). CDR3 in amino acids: CSSSLSGGGPYNEQFF. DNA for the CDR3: TGTTCCAGCAGCTTATCGGGCGGGGGGCCCTACAATGAGCAGTTCTTC.

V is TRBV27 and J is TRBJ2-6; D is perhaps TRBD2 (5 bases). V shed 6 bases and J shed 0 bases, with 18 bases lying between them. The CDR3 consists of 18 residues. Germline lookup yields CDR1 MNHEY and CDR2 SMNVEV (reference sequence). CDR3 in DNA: TGTGCCAGCAGCCGAGGGCAGTTACTTTCCTCTGGGGCCAACGTCCTGACTTTC. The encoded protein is CASSRGQLLSSGANVLTF. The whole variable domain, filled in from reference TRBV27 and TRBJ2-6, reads EAQVTQNPRYLITVTGKKLTVTCSQNMNHEYMSWYRQDPGLGLRQIYYSMNVEVTDKGDVPEGYKVSRKEKRNFPLILESPSPNQTSLYFCASSRGQLLSSGANVLTFGAGSRLTVL.

The CDR3 DNA is TGTGCCAGCAGCTTGGTACAGCAATACGAGCAGTACTTC. Residues: CASSLVQQYEQYF. This rearrangement joins TRBV7-8 to TRBJ2-7, with D uncertain. The CDR3 loop spans 13 amino acids. Trimming removed 3 bases from V and 4 bases from J, with 10 bases in between. Germline V gene data show CDR1 as SGHVS and CDR2 as FQNEAQ.

The CDR3 DNA reads TGCGCCAGCAGCGCAAGGACGGCCGGATGGCTAGCGGGCTCCTACGAGCAGTACTTC. This gives the protein CASSARTAGWLAGSYEQYF. This chain uses TRBV5-1 with TRBJ2-7; 8 nucleotides agree with TRBD2. CDR1 is SGHRS, CDR2 YFSETQ, per germline. The CDR3 length is 19 residues. J gave up 0 bases and V 4 bases, and 18 bases lay outside the gene matches.

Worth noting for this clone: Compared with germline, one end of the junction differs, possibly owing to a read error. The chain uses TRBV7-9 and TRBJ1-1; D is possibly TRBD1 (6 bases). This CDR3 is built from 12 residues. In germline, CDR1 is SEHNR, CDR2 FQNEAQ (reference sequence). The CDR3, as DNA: TGTTCCAGCAGCACAGGACAGTCTGAAGCTTTCTTT. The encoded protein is CSSSTGQSEAFF.

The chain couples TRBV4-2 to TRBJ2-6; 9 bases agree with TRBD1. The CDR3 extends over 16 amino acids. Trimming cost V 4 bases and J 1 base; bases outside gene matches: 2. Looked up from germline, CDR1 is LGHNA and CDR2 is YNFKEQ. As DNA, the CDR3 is TGTGCCAGCAGCCCCGGGACAGGGTCTGGGGCCAACGTCCTGACTTTC. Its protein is CASSPGTGSGANVLTF.

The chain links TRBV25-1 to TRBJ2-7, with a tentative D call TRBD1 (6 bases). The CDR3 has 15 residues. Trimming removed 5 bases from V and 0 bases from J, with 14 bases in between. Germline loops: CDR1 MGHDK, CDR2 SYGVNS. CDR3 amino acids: CASSRRGGLSYEQYF. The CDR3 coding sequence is TGTGCCAGCAGTCGAAGAGGGGGTCTCTCCTACGAGCAGTACTTC.